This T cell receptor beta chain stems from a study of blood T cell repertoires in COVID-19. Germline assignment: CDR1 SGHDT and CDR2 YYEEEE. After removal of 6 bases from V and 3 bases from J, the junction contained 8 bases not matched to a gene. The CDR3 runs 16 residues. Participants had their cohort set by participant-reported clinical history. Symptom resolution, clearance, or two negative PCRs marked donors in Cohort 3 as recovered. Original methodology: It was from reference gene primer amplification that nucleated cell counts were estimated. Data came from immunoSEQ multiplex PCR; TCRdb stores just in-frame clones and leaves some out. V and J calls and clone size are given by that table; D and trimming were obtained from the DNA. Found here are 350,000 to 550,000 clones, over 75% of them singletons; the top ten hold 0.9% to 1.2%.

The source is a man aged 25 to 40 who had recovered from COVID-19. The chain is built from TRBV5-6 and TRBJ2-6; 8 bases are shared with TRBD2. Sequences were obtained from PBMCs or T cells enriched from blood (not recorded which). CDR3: CASIFGGALGANVLTF. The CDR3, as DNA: TGTGCCAGCATATTCGGGGGGGCCCTTGGGGCCAACGTCCTGACTTTC.